The sequence of this T cell receptor (beta chain) was determined in a study of PD-1 blockade in classical Hodgkin lymphoma. CDR3 size: 14 residues. Trimming removed 0 bases from V and 4 bases from J, with 12 bases in between. Germline CDR1 reads GTSNPN; CDR2 reads SVGIG (reference sequence). Time point meaning: cycle 4 day 1 (C4D1), after 5 to 7 weeks of nivolumab. Every one of the patients relapsed after autologous stem cell transplantation (brentuximab vedotin exposure was variable). The table came from immunoSEQ multiplex PCR; TCRdb's copy has only in-frame clones and leaves some out. This table has around 24,000 clones, 70% to 85% appearing once.

The sample in question was peripheral blood mononuclear cells (PBMCs), obtained before the fourth cycle of nivolumab. The clonotype originates from a human donor with classical Hodgkin lymphoma. The V call is TRBV30, the J call TRBJ1-1; D remains ambiguous. This CDR3 reads CAWSVSGRGTEAFF. The CDR3 region has the DNA TGTGCCTGGAGTGTCTCGGGGAGAGGCACTGAAGCTTTCTTT.